What follows is one TCR beta chain and its context. This record belongs to a study of CD8+ T cells in alopecia areata. Following extraction, RNA underwent reverse transcription to cDNA, which served as the sequencing template. Some clones are missing from TCRdb's copy, which holds only in-frame ones; the method was immunoSEQ multiplex PCR. This table has roughly 130,000 clones, approximately 58% appearing once. The source was CD4+ T cells sorted from blood, collected at week 0. The sequence derives from a human donor with alopecia areata.

The CDR3 loop reads CASSFEAGGPGTDTQYF. The CDR3 DNA sequence: TGTGCCAGCAGCTTTGAAGCGGGAGGGCCGGGCACAGATACGCAGTATTTT. The genes are TRBV9 and TRBJ2-3; 10 bases align to TRBD2. Germline assignment: CDR1 SGDLS and CDR2 YYNGEE. The CDR3 is 17 amino acids. After removal of 4 bases from V and 1 base from J, the junction contained 9 bases not matched to a gene.